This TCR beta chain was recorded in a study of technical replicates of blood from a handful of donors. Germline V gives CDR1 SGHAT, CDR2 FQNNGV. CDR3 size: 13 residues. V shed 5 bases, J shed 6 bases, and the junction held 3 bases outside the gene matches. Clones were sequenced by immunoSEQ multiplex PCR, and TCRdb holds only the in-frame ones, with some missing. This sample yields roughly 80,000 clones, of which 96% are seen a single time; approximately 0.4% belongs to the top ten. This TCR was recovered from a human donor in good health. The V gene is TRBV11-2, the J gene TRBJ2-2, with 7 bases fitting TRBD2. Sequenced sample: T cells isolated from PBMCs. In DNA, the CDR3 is TGTGCCAGCAGCATGGGGAGGGCCGGGGAGCTGTTTTTT. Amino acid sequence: CASSMGRAGELFF.